The 2 T cell receptor beta chains below all came from one sample that was sequenced in a study of T cells in Graves' hyperthyroidism and ophthalmopathy. Amplification of TCR beta CDR3 regions used RNA as the template. A first-round RT-PCR of the TCR CDR3 used the HTBI primer set. Via MiXCR, TCRdb re-called the multiplex PCR reads, giving one row per CDR3 protein. Found here are around 350,000 distinct CDR3 sequences, about 18% of them singletons; the top ten hold around a third. The sample comprised blood. The receptors shown here come from a woman aged 30 to 39 with Graves' hyperthyroidism that later progressed to Graves' ophthalmopathy.

This clonotype occurred many times. The V call is TRBV4-2, the J call TRBJ1-2; D not certain. Germline lookup yields CDR1 LGHNA and CDR2 YNFKEQ. This CDR3 is built from 14 residues. V lost 1 base and J 5 bases, leaving 11 bases between the germline ends. CDR3 coding DNA: TGTGCCAGCAGCCAAGTGGCGGACTTATATGGCTACACCTTC. Residues: CASSQVADLYGYTF.

This clonotype was picked up many times. J is TRBJ2-1 and V is TRBV11-3, with D unclear. Looked up from germline, CDR1 is SGHNT and CDR2 is YENEEA. The germline V and J ends were trimmed by 3 bases and 4 bases, with 7 bases remaining between them. The CDR3 is made up of 13 amino acids. CDR3 residues: CASSFYGYNEQFF. The CDR3 region has the DNA TGTGCCAGCAGCTTTTATGGGTACAATGAGCAGTTCTTC.